This record concerns one T cell receptor beta chain sequence. The data stem from a study of blood T cell repertoires in COVID-19. Methods used by the authors: Nucleated cell number was recorded as an estimate derived from reference gene primer amplification. The repertoire was sequenced with immunoSEQ multiplex PCR; TCRdb's copy has only in-frame clones and lacks some. V, J and clone size were drawn from that table, and D and trimming were deduced from the DNA. This sample has fewer than 400,000 clones; about 88% occur once, and the top ten carry approximately 2.9%. The origin of this receptor is a human donor in a cohort sampled during active COVID-19. Sequencing used peripheral blood.

The CDR3 DNA reads TGCGCCAGCAGCTTGCTCGGGTATGGCTACACCTTC. Translating it yields CASSLLGYGYTF. The chain combines TRBV5-1 with TRBJ1-2, with no clear D. The germline CDR1 and CDR2 sequences are SGHRS and YFSETQ. V lost 1 base to trimming and J lost 5 bases, with 6 bases between them. The CDR3 runs to 12 residues.